Sequencing of this TCR beta chain was carried out in a study of blood T cell repertoires in COVID-19 (TCRdb year 2020). Background on the whole study: Samples from collaborators originated in the United States, Italy and Spain and spanned both the acute and convalescent phases of COVID-19. The dataset comprised deeply sampled blood TCRbeta repertoires from subjects exposed to, actively infected with, or recovered from COVID-19. Nearly every sample came with metadata listing a de-identified subject ID, COVID-19 status, age in years and sex. The material from the prospective study consisted of cDNA or gDNA derived from T cells, B-cell-depleted T cells, or PBMCs. The repertoires were made available in a free public database intended to serve as a resource for research on the immune response to SARS-CoV-2. HLA class I and class II types, where available, came from metadata supplied by the sample provider rather than from assay-based typing. Samples were obtained from the ongoing ImmuneRACE study (first 160 participants) and from 1,254 subjects provided by 6 global collaborators.

TCRbeta CDR3 regions were amplified from genomic DNA using the immunoSEQ Assay, a bias-controlled multiplex PCR. Under the source paper's analysis protocol: The number of nucleated cells in each sample was estimated by amplification of reference gene primers within the assay. To quantify the absolute abundance of each unique TCRbeta CDR3 rearrangement, sequence reads were collapsed and filtered. Productive Simpson clonality was computed per sample as the square root of Simpson's diversity index over productive rearrangements. TCRdb took over this immuneACCESS table, retaining in-frame rearrangements with V and J assigned. Such tables are incomplete; in checked studies, under half of the missing clones stem from an unresolved V gene, and the remainder is unexplained. The DNA was the basis for D and trimming; V, J and clone size are from that table. The sample has more than 250,000 clones on record, around nine tenths of them singletons. The top ten constitute 1% of the sample.

Each collaborating institution followed its own protocols to collect whole blood in K2EDTA tubes. For TCRbeta analysis, collaborators shipped samples in one of three forms: frozen whole blood, isolated PBMCs, or DNA extracted from either of those sample types. CDR1 is given as MNHNS and CDR2 as SASEGT, both from the germline V gene. At the junction V is shortened by 2 bases and J by 5 bases, with 13 bases in between. Measured from the cysteine to the phenylalanine, the CDR3 is 15 residues long. Just CDR3 DNA is preserved here, 45 bases in frame from base 1. Study-level results and caveats: The quantity of clinical and demographic metadata differed by source and by participant and was supplied without curation.

About this clone: The clone's antigen remains unknown. No much larger clone is present one base from it, and per-base qualities are unavailable.

This TCR was sampled from a man between 50 and 59 years old with active or convalescent COVID-19. The rearranged chain carries TRBV6-1 and TRBJ1-5; the D gene is possibly TRBD1, with 5 bases matching. Sequenced material: peripheral blood. Read as DNA, the sequence is TGTGCCAGCAGTGAAAACGAGCAGGGCTATCAGCCCCAGCATTTT. It translates to CASSENEQGYQPQHF.